These 24 T cell receptor beta chains share one sample of origin, sequenced in a study of a mutant IDH1 vaccine in newly diagnosed glioma. The time point denotes: week 35, safety follow-up. Doses of 300 ug of mutant IDH1 20-mer peptide were given with topical imiquimod. Data came from immunoSEQ multiplex PCR; TCRdb stores just in-frame clones and leaves some out. The sample consists of approximately 60,000 clones, about 74% of them appearing once. For these receptors, no antigen is known. The input for sequencing was PBMCs, taken from a glioma patient whose treatment included an IDH1 peptide vaccine. The receptors derive from a man aged 45-60 years with glioma.

V and J are TRBV7-5 and TRBJ1-4; the table's D call, TRBD1, has no DNA check behind it. TRBV7-5 is noted as a pseudogene. The CDR3 contains 19 residues. This CDR3 is CARSSQGRLKQGAGEKLFF. CDR3 sequence (DNA): TGTGCCAGAAGCTCCCAAGGACGTCTGAAACAGGGGGCCGGTGAAAAACTGTTTTTT.

This sequence joins TRBV15 and TRBJ2-1; TRBD1 agrees at 7 bases. The ends lost 2 bases at V and 0 bases at J; junction bases unmatched: 7. Germline V gene sequence: CDR1 LNHNV, CDR2 YYDKDF (reference sequence). This CDR3 is built from 17 residues. The CDR3 DNA reads TGTGCCACCAGCAGAAGTAACAGGGGCAGCTCCTACAATGAGCAGTTCTTC. Protein product: CATSRSNRGSSYNEQFF.

The gene calls are TRBV9 and TRBJ2-1; 7 bases are a match to TRBD1. Germline CDR1 reads SGDLS; CDR2 reads YYNGEE. CDR3 length: 15 amino acids. V dropped 4 bases and J dropped 4; count of bases not matched to a gene: 8. The CDR3 DNA follows: TGTGCCAGCAGCCCGATGAGACAGGGTTACAATGAGCAGTTCTTC. It specifies CASSPMRQGYNEQFF.

Points on this clone: The sample contains more than one DNA sequence encoding this CDR3. The chain combines TRBV27 with TRBJ1-2, with D possibly being TRBD1 (5 bases). Between the trimmed V and J ends, which lost 2 bases and 2 bases, there was a span of 6 bases. The CDR3 runs to 13 residues. Germline V gene sequence: CDR1 MNHEY, CDR2 SMNVEV (reference sequence). The CDR3 loop is CASSLQGNYGYTF. For the CDR3, the DNA is TGTGCCAGCAGTTTACAGGGAAACTATGGCTACACCTTC.

The chain links TRBV5-1 to TRBJ1-3; possibly TRBD1 for D (5 bases). Trimming left V 2 bases short and J 2 bases short, with 11 bases between. The CDR3 is made up of 15 amino acids. Looked up from germline, CDR1 is SGHRS and CDR2 is YFSETQ. Here the CDR3 reads CASSFQGGTGNTIYF. The CDR3 DNA reads as TGCGCCAGCAGCTTCCAGGGAGGAACTGGAAACACCATATATTTT.

The count of this clone is one. J is TRBJ2-1 and V is TRBV25-1; D perhaps matches TRBD2 (5 bases). The germline V gene has CDR1 MGHDK and CDR2 SYGVNS. The ends were cut back, 6 bases at V and 9 bases at J, with 15 bases in the middle. The CDR3 is 13 residues long. The CDR3 spells CASSNPGVGEQFF. CDR3 nucleotides: TGTGCCAGCAGCAACCCCGGGGTCGGTGAGCAGTTCTTC.

V is TRBV18 and J is TRBJ2-6; D call uncertain. The CDR3 has 15 amino acids. Looked up from germline, CDR1 is KGHSH and CDR2 is LQKENI. V lost 6 bases and J lost 0, with 9 bases in between. Here the CDR3 reads CASSPGISGANVLTF. CDR3 DNA: TGTGCCAGCTCGCCAGGTATCTCTGGGGCCAACGTCCTGACTTTC.

CDR3 bases: TGTGCCAGCAGTTCTTCTCTACAGGGCCCCCCTGAAAAACTGTTTTTT. Translated, it gives CASSSSLQGPPEKLFF. The rearrangement links TRBV28 to TRBJ1-4; maybe TRBD1 (6 bases). The CDR3 runs 16 residues. CDR1 is MDHEN, CDR2 SYDVKM, per germline. V was trimmed by 4 bases and J by 7 bases, leaving 19 bases between them.

In DNA, the CDR3 is TGCAGTGCTTCCCGGACAGAGAAAGCTTTCTTT. Protein product: CSASRTEKAFF. This chain uses TRBV20-1 with TRBJ1-1, with D possibly TRBD1 on 6 matching bases. V lost 5 bases to trimming and J lost 9 bases, with 13 bases between them. CDR3 length: 11 amino acids. Germline lookup yields CDR1 DFQATT and CDR2 SNEGSKA (reference sequence).

The chain recombines TRBV29-1 with TRBJ2-1, with TRBD2 identical over 9 bases. Germline lookup yields CDR1 SQVTM and CDR2 ANQGSEA. After removal of 7 bases from V and 9 bases from J, the junction contained 7 bases not matched to a gene. The CDR3 runs to 12 residues. The CDR3 loop is CSARGSGGEQFF. The CDR3 region has the DNA TGCAGCGCCAGGGGTAGCGGGGGTGAGCAGTTCTTC.

The J gene is TRBJ2-1, the V gene TRBV29-1; TRBD1 matches at 7 bases. With 8 bases clipped from V and 9 bases from J, the junction kept 13 bases outside the gene matches. The CDR3 covers 13 residues. The V gene's germline CDR1 is SQVTM and CDR2 ANQGSEA. The CDR3 region is CSFTGDWLGEQFF. CDR3 DNA sequence: TGCAGCTTCACAGGGGATTGGCTGGGTGAGCAGTTCTTC.

This clone has a handful of counts. J is TRBJ1-2 and V is TRBV4-1, with 9 bases identical to TRBD1. Unmatched junction bases numbered 4, after V lost 3 bases and J lost 2 bases. The length of the CDR3 is 15 residues. The germline gives CDR1 MGHRA, CDR2 YSYEKL. CDR3 sequence: CASSQGTGLNYGYTF. CDR3 in DNA: TGCGCCAGCAGCCAGGGGACAGGGCTCAACTATGGCTACACCTTC.

Only one count was recorded for this clone. The V and J genes are TRBV29-1 and TRBJ2-1; either TRBD1 or TRBD2 may fit D (5 bases each). CDR3 length: 12 residues. The germline V gene encodes CDR1 SQVTM and CDR2 ANQGSEA. Between the trimmed V and J ends, which lost 5 bases and 4 bases, there was a span of 9 bases. CDR3 nucleotides: TGCAGCGTTAGGGGCGGGTACAATGAGCAGTTCTTC. Protein sequence: CSVRGGYNEQFF.

The sample holds a few counts of this clone. V and J are TRBV30 and TRBJ1-1; 7 positions agree with TRBD1. The length of the CDR3 is 13 residues. V was clipped by 6 bases and J by 0 bases; unmatched bases: 4. Germline V gene data show CDR1 as GTSNPN and CDR2 as SVGIG (reference sequence). CDR3 coding DNA: TGTGCCTGCCGACAGGGACTGAACACTGAAGCTTTCTTT. Amino acids: CACRQGLNTEAFF.

This chain connects TRBV6-6 to TRBJ2-6, with D unresolved. This CDR3 is 13 amino acids long. The ends were cut back, 3 bases at V and 4 bases at J, with 4 bases in the middle. Germline V gives CDR1 MNHNY, CDR2 SVGAGI (reference sequence). CDR3 in DNA: TGTGCCAGCAGTTATGGCGGGGCCAACGTCCTGACTTTC. Translating gives CASSYGGANVLTF.

The rearrangement links TRBV2 to TRBJ2-3; D is perhaps TRBD1 (7 bases). The CDR3 totals 14 residues. Germline assignment: CDR1 SNHLY and CDR2 FYNNEI. Trimming shortened V by 0 bases and J by 9 bases, and 13 bases separated the two germline ends. This chain's CDR3 is CASSEAPAGQTQYF. The CDR3 nucleotides read TGTGCCAGCAGTGAAGCCCCCGCGGGACAGACGCAGTATTTT.

This clone was counted only a few times. The chain uses TRBV20-1 and TRBJ1-1; possible D gene TRBD1, 5 bases. This CDR3 is built from 11 residues. Per germline, CDR1 DFQATT and CDR2 SNEGSKA (reference sequence). Trimming stripped 6 bases from V and 3 bases from J, with 8 bases between. CDR3: CSAAGYTEAFF. CDR3 bases: TGCAGTGCCGCAGGGTACACTGAAGCTTTCTTT.

This clone showed up just a few times. J is TRBJ2-3 and V is TRBV5-6; the D is unclear. Germline-derived CDR1 and CDR2 are SGHDT and YYEEEE. The CDR3 covers 13 residues. With 4 bases removed from V and 7 bases from J, the gap between germline ends came to 13 bases. The CDR3 nucleotides are TGTGCCAGCAGCACGGACGTGCCGCATACGCAGTATTTT. Its protein product is CASSTDVPHTQYF.

The sample holds one count of this clone. This rearrangement joins TRBV7-6 to TRBJ2-5, with 15 bases identical to TRBD2. The CDR3 length is 16 residues. V lost 5 bases and J lost 6; bases outside the gene matches: 7. Germline CDR1 is SGHVS and CDR2 is FNYEAQ. CDR3 sequence: CASSSGTSGGHKTQYF. For the CDR3, the DNA is TGTGCCAGCAGCAGCGGGACTAGCGGGGGGCACAAGACCCAGTACTTC.

This chain connects TRBV5-6 to TRBJ2-5; D is possibly TRBD1 (6 bases). Germline V gene lookup returns CDR1 SGHDT and CDR2 YYEEEE. This CDR3 region has 13 residues. Trimming stripped 3 bases from V and 7 bases from J, with 13 bases between. CDR3 nucleotide sequence: TGTGCCAGCAGCTCGCGGACAGTCAGGACCCAGTACTTC. This gives the protein CASSSRTVRTQYF.

The chain recombines TRBV5-1 with TRBJ2-5, with TRBD1 matching over 7 bases. The CDR3 runs to 16 residues. Trimming removed 2 bases from V and 5 bases from J; junction bases left unmatched: 12. The V gene's germline CDR1 is SGHRS and CDR2 YFSETQ. CDR3 in DNA: TGCGCCAGCAGCTTCCAGGCATACAGGGGAGCCGAGACCCAGTACTTC. It is translated as CASSFQAYRGAETQYF.

The CDR3 sequence: CASSRASSSYEQYF. The CDR3 nucleotides read TGTGCCAGCAGTCGGGCATCAAGCTCCTACGAGCAGTACTTC. This sequence joins TRBV2 and TRBJ2-7; D gene ambiguous. CDR1 and CDR2 (germline): SNHLY, FYNNEI. V lost 5 bases, J lost 0 bases, and 11 bases lay in between. The CDR3 runs to 14 residues.

A word on this clone: Germline is not matched at one junction end, which may reflect a read error. The chain combines TRBV7-7 with TRBJ2-2; a possible D gene is TRBD2 (6 bases). Germline CDR1 and CDR2: SSHAT and FNYEAQ (reference sequence). The CDR3 spans 13 residues. CDR3 sequence (DNA): TGTGCTAGCAGCTTGGGGGGTTCCGGGGAGCTGTTTTTT. As protein: CASSLGGSGELFF.

The J gene is TRBJ2-7, the V gene TRBV11-2, with 8 bases that match TRBD2. V dropped 6 bases and J dropped 1; count of bases not matched to a gene: 8. Germline lookup yields CDR1 SGHAT and CDR2 FQNNGV. The length of the CDR3 is 15 residues. CDR3 DNA: TGTGCCAGCAGAAAAAGTAGCGGGGTTTCCTACGAGCAGTACTTC. It codes for CASRKSSGVSYEQYF.